These 20 T cell receptor beta chains were all obtained from the same sample, sequenced in a study of vaccination and CD4 T cells after COVID-19. Treatment specified: roughly nine-day PBMC culture with coronavirus spike peptide pools or control peptides (ViraFEST assay). For these receptors, no antigen is known. Sequenced with the Oncomine TCR Beta short-read assay was DNA taken from cultured CD4+ T cells. Using its own MiXCR run on the PCR reads, TCRdb lists one record per CDR3 protein. The profile shows about 17,000 distinct CDR3 sequences, roughly 30% of them singletons. The source material was cultured CD4+ T cells from blood. Source of these receptors: a human donor with COVID-19.

This clonotype has a handful of counts. This chain uses TRBV11-3 with TRBJ1-6, with a weak D call TRBD1 (6 bases). V lost 1 base, J lost 9 bases, and 16 bases lay in between. The CDR3 sequence is 16 residues long. Germline V gene sequence: CDR1 SGHNT, CDR2 YENEEA. The chain's CDR3 is CASSLVGQGYGSPLHF. The CDR3 DNA reads TGTGCCAGCAGCTTAGTTGGGCAGGGGTATGGTTCACCCCTCCACTTT.

This chain links TRBV20-1 with TRBJ2-3; 8 nucleotides line up with TRBD2. Germline values: CDR1 DFQATT, CDR2 SNEGSKA (reference sequence). Losses at the gene ends were 5 bases for V and 6 bases for J; bases not matched to a gene: 13. The CDR3 spans 15 residues. CDR3 in amino acids: CSAAGVAGQSDTQYF. The CDR3 nucleotides are TGCAGTGCTGCGGGGGTAGCGGGGCAGTCCGATACGCAGTATTTT.

The chain combines TRBV7-9 with TRBJ2-7; 7 bases match TRBD1. The length of the CDR3 is 16 residues. V shed 4 bases, J shed 0 bases, and the junction held 9 bases outside the gene matches. Germline V lookup: CDR1 SEHNR, CDR2 FQNEAQ (reference sequence). CDR3: CASSSKSRGSSYEQYF. CDR3 nucleotides: TGTGCCAGCAGCTCTAAGTCCAGGGGGAGCTCCTACGAGCAGTACTTC.

The V and J genes are TRBV20-1 and TRBJ1-1; 9 nucleotides align to TRBD1. Germline values: CDR1 DFQATT, CDR2 SNEGSKA (reference sequence). The CDR3 contains 14 residues. The J segment lost 5 bases and the V segment lost 4 bases, leaving 8 bases of the junction unmatched. CDR3 in amino acids: CSATQGAGGTEAFF. CDR3 in DNA: TGCAGTGCTACACAGGGGGCTGGGGGTACTGAAGCTTTCTTT.

This chain uses TRBV6-1 with TRBJ1-2; a weak D match, TRBD1 (6 bases). This CDR3 has 16 amino acids. V lost 6 bases and J 3 bases, leaving 20 bases between the germline ends. CDR1 is MNHNS, CDR2 SASEGT, per germline. The CDR3 DNA sequence: TGTGCCAGCAGCCAACCCCCATCGACAGGATACTATGGCTACACCTTC. Its translation is CASSQPPSTGYYGYTF.

The gene calls are TRBV7-9 and TRBJ1-1; tentative D call: TRBD1 (6 bases). Per the germline V gene, CDR1 is SEHNR and CDR2 is FQNEAQ (reference sequence). V was cut by 1 base and J by 6 bases, with 12 bases left in between. The CDR3 contains 14 residues. The CDR3: CASSLDQGRSEAFF. In DNA form, the CDR3 reads TGTGCCAGCAGCTTAGATCAGGGGAGGTCTGAAGCTTTCTTT.

This clonotype came up a few times. This chain links TRBV7-3 with TRBJ2-3, with D possibly being TRBD2 (5 bases). The CDR3 is 13 amino acids. With 5 bases removed from V and 4 bases from J, the gap between germline ends came to 10 bases. CDR1 is SGHTA, CDR2 FQGTGA, per germline. CDR3 amino acids: CASSQAGPDTQYF. CDR3 nucleotides: TGTGCCAGCAGCCAGGCGGGTCCAGATACGCAGTATTTT.

This clonotype appeared a few times. This rearrangement joins TRBV24-1 to TRBJ2-1, with 7 bases aligning to TRBD1. Trimming removed 3 bases from V and 5 bases from J; junction bases left unmatched: 15. This CDR3 region has 18 residues. CDR1 is KGHDR, CDR2 SFDVKD, per germline. Here the CDR3 reads CATSDPQPGTVKNNEQFF. CDR3 sequence (DNA): TGTGCCACCAGTGATCCTCAACCCGGGACAGTCAAAAACAATGAGCAGTTCTTC.

This clonotype was counted only a few times. The chain carries TRBV6-5 and TRBJ1-1; D uncertain. Germline-derived CDR1 and CDR2 are MNHEY and SVGAGI. With 0 bases removed from V and 1 base from J, the gap between germline ends came to 6 bases. The CDR3 is 14 residues long. This chain's CDR3 is CASSYSGRNTEAFF. The CDR3 bases are TGTGCCAGCAGTTACTCAGGGAGGAACACTGAAGCTTTCTTT.

This sequence joins TRBV27 and TRBJ2-6, with a tentative D call TRBD2 (6 bases). V was cut by 8 bases and J by 1 base, with 6 bases left in between. CDR1 and CDR2 (germline): MNHEY, SMNVEV (reference sequence). This CDR3 region has 13 residues. The CDR3 bases are TGTGCCAGCGCGGGGTCTGGGGCCAACGTCCTGACTTTC. Its translation is CASAGSGANVLTF.

This chain uses TRBV20-1 with TRBJ2-3, with a tentative D call TRBD2 (6 bases). Germline CDR1 is DFQATT and CDR2 is SNEGSKA (reference sequence). The CDR3 runs to 11 residues. Trimming cost V 3 bases and J 8 bases, with 9 bases left between them. The CDR3 coding sequence is TGCAGTGCTAGGGGGGGACCTACGCAGTATTTT. Its protein is CSARGGPTQYF.

This clonotype came up a few times. The chain links TRBV2 to TRBJ2-5, with TRBD1 matching over 8 bases. V lost 4 bases, J lost 6 bases, and 4 bases stayed unmatched. The CDR3 totals 13 residues. In germline, CDR1 is SNHLY, CDR2 FYNNEI. The CDR3 loop is CASSADRAKTQYF. For the CDR3, the DNA is TGTGCCAGCAGTGCGGACAGGGCCAAGACCCAGTACTTC.

This clonotype was found a few times. The chain uses TRBV19 and TRBJ2-5; maybe TRBD2 (5 bases). The germline gives CDR1 LNHDA, CDR2 SQIVND (reference sequence). The V end lost 1 base, the J end lost 5 bases, and 14 bases lay between the germline ends. The CDR3 is made up of 15 amino acids. CDR3 sequence reads: CASSIVVRGRETQYF. The CDR3 region has the DNA TGTGCCAGTAGTATAGTGGTTCGGGGTCGGGAGACCCAGTACTTC.

The chain is built from TRBV2 and TRBJ1-4; tentatively, D is TRBD1 (6 bases). CDR1 is SNHLY, CDR2 FYNNEI, per germline. The V end was cut by 3 bases, the J end by 8 bases, with 10 bases between. This CDR3 is 13 amino acids long. CDR3 sequence reads: CASSEGTREKLFF. In DNA, the CDR3 is TGTGCCAGCAGTGAGGGGACACGGGAAAAACTGTTTTTT.

The chain has TRBV19 and TRBJ1-2, with D perhaps TRBD1 (5 bases). V was pared by 7 bases and J by 4 bases, with 16 bases between. The CDR3 sequence is 14 residues long. Germline CDR1 is LNHDA and CDR2 is SQIVND (reference sequence). CDR3 in DNA: TGTGCCAGTAAACAACCCGGACAAGGCTATGGCTACACCTTC. As protein: CASKQPGQGYGYTF.

This chain joins TRBV6-2 or TRBV6-3 and TRBJ2-1, with 8 bases lining up with TRBD2. This CDR3 contains 16 residues. V was pared by 7 bases and J by 0 bases, with 8 bases of the junction left unmatched. Germline CDR1 MNHEY, CDR2 SVGEGT. CDR3 protein: CASTPPTSGSYNEQFF. CDR3 sequence (DNA): TGTGCCAGCACCCCCCCCACTAGCGGCTCCTACAATGAGCAGTTCTTC.

The CDR3 sequence is CSALGQPNQPQHF. In DNA, the CDR3 is TGCAGTGCACTTGGACAGCCAAATCAGCCCCAGCATTTT. The chain employs TRBV20-1 and TRBJ1-5; D is perhaps TRBD1 (6 bases). V lost 6 bases and J lost 4, with 13 bases in between. Germline values: CDR1 DFQATT, CDR2 SNEGSKA (reference sequence). The CDR3 runs 13 residues.

In DNA, the CDR3 is TGTGCCAGCAGTCTGGGACAGGGGGGCTACACCTTC. Translating it yields CASSLGQGGYTF. The chain carries TRBV28 and TRBJ1-2; 10 nucleotides match TRBD1. Germline trimming cut 5 bases from V and 8 bases from J; bases unmatched to any gene: 2. Germline assignment: CDR1 MDHEN and CDR2 SYDVKM. This CDR3 region has 12 residues.

The chain carries TRBV20-1 and TRBJ2-1, with 9 bases aligning to TRBD2. CDR3 length equals 17 residues. With 5 bases clipped from V and 0 bases from J, the junction kept 11 bases outside the gene matches. Germline CDR1 reads DFQATT; CDR2 reads SNEGSKA (reference sequence). CDR3 bases: TGCAGTGCTGTCGACTCAGCGGGGGGACCCTCCTACAATGAGCAGTTCTTC. It codes for CSAVDSAGGPSYNEQFF.

This chain's CDR3 is CASSSHGTGRTGELFF. In DNA, the CDR3 is TGTGCCAGCAGTTCCCACGGGACAGGGCGGACCGGGGAGCTGTTTTTT. The chain carries TRBV28 and TRBJ2-2; 9 bases are shared with TRBD1. Germline V gene data show CDR1 as MDHEN and CDR2 as SYDVKM. CDR3 length: 16 amino acids. The ends lost 4 bases at V and 5 bases at J; junction bases unmatched: 8.